This entry features one T cell receptor beta chain sequence. Trimming removed 8 bases from V and 0 bases from J; junction bases left unmatched: 15. CDR3 length equals 19 residues. The germline V gene encodes CDR1 MDHEN and CDR2 SYDVKM. Original handling: It was from reference gene primer amplification that nucleated cell counts were estimated. Generated by immunoSEQ multiplex PCR, the TCRdb table keeps only in-frame clones and is missing some. Clonal size and the V and J genes are those of that table, whereas D and trimming came from the DNA. The table has about 58,000 clones, about 77% seen once. These data are taken from a study of blood T cell repertoires in COVID-19. Study background: Nucleic acid was either cDNA or gDNA, and it came from T cells, B-cell-depleted T cells, or PBMCs.

The source material was peripheral blood. V and J are TRBV28 and TRBJ2-6; the match to TRBD1 covers 8 bases. This TCR derives from a human donor in a cohort sampled during active COVID-19. CDR3 amino acids: CASAPLFGTGFSGANVLTF. As DNA, the CDR3 is TGTGCCAGCGCTCCGCTATTCGGGACAGGATTCTCTGGGGCCAACGTCCTGACTTTC.